This entry concerns a single T cell receptor beta chain. Its cognate antigen is unknown. The data stem from a study of shared clonotypes between healthy human individuals. Study observations and caveats: Of the naive CD4 clonotypes, around 4.8% were shared across several donors. Generation probability values for non-shared clonotypes were lower than those for clonotypes shared by all four donors.

The authors' processing: Quality scores were absent from the junction-only immunoSEQ sequences, so filtering differed. Sequencing was performed with immunoSEQ multiplex PCR; in TCRdb, only in-frame clones are kept and a portion is missing. V and J calls and clone size are given by that table; D and trimming were obtained from the DNA. The sample shows around 2,000,000 clones, about 95% of them seen only once. Naive CD8 cells comprised CD45RO-negative, CCR7-positively selected cells, excluding terminally differentiated effector memory CD45RA+ cells. CDR3 length: 15 amino acids. The ends lost 4 bases at V and 8 bases at J; junction bases unmatched: 13. The germline CDR1 and CDR2 sequences are MNHEY and SVGAGI.

This sequence was found in a man aged 18 to 30 in good health. The sample taken for sequencing was naive CD8+ T cells sorted from blood. V is TRBV6-5 and J is TRBJ1-2; 7 positions agree with TRBD1. CDR3 nucleotides: TGTGCCAGCAGTTTGGTTGAAGGGACAGCCGACGGCTACACCTTC. Its protein is CASSLVEGTADGYTF.